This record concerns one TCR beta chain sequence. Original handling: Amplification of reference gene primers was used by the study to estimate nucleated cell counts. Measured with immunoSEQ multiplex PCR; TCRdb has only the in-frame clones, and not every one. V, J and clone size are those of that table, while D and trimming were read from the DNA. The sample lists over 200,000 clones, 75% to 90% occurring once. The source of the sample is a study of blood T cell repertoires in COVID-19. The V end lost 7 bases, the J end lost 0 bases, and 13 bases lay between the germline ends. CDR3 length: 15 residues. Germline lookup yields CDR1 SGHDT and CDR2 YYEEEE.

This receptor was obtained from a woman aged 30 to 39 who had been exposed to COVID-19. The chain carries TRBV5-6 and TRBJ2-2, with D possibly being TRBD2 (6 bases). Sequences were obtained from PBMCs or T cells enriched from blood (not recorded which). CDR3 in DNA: TGTGCCAGCCGTCCCCGGGGGACGAACACCGGGGAGCTGTTTTTT. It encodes CASRPRGTNTGELFF.